The next 18 T cell receptor beta chains were all read from a single sample in a study of T cell responses to AZD1222 COVID-19 vaccine listed by TCRdb under 2021. Interpreted using the paper, the time point label stands for: about 28 days (+/-7) after the second vaccine dose. The treatment or condition label, as the study defines it: meningococcal conjugate vaccine given as trial control. Library preparation employed the immunoSEQ multiplex PCR assay. TCRdb carries this immuneACCESS record with in-frame sequences only. Its versions omit some clonotypes, under half of them owing to an unresolved V gene in the studies checked, with the rest unexplained. For this sample there are fewer than 200,000 clones; roughly nine tenths appear just once. Roughly 4% of the sample rests with the top ten. Material: peripheral blood, obtained 28 days after the second dose of the MenACWY control vaccine. These TCRs come from an adult who received the MenACWY meningococcal vaccine as a control.

The chain uses TRBV30 and TRBJ2-7; D may correspond to TRBD1 or TRBD2 (5 bases each). CDR3 size: 14 residues. Trimming removed 3 bases at V and 4 bases at J, with 16 bases between. Per germline, CDR1 GTSNPN and CDR2 SVGIG (reference sequence). CDR3 sequence: CAWSNRGERYEQYF. CDR3 bases: TGTGCCTGGAGCAATAGGGGAGAACGGTACGAGCAGTACTTC.

This clone appeared a single time. This sequence joins TRBV5-1 and TRBJ1-6; no clear D gene. Trimming took 4 bases from V and 3 from J, leaving 14 bases between them. The CDR3 runs 16 residues. From germline, CDR1 is SGHRS and CDR2 YFSETQ. CDR3 residues: CASSGSLTDYNSPLHF. Here the CDR3 DNA reads TGCGCCAGCAGCGGTAGCCTGACGGACTATAATTCACCCCTCCACTTT.

V and J are TRBV5-4 and TRBJ2-2, with a tentative D call TRBD1 (5 bases). The V gene's germline CDR1 is SGHNT and CDR2 YYREEE (reference sequence). Between the trimmed V and J ends, which lost 0 bases and 6 bases, there was a span of 18 bases. The CDR3 consists of 17 residues. The CDR3: CASSLGGRQGVSGELFF. The CDR3 region has the DNA TGTGCCAGCAGCTTGGGCGGTCGGCAGGGTGTTTCCGGGGAGCTGTTTTTT. Looking up the rest from reference TRBV5-4 and TRBJ2-2 gives the full variable domain: ETGVTQSPTHLIKTRGQQVTLRCSSQSGHNTVSWYQQALGQGPQFIFQYYREEENGRGNFPPRFSGLQFPNYSSELNVNALELDDSALYLCASSLGGRQGVSGELFFGEGSRLTVL.

The genes are TRBV7-9 and TRBJ1-2; D is ambiguous. CDR3 length: 17 residues. Looked up from germline, CDR1 is SEHNR and CDR2 is FQNEAQ (reference sequence). V lost 1 base, J lost 4 bases, and 19 bases lay in between. In DNA form, the CDR3 reads TGTGCCAGCAGCTTAGATAGTGGCCGCGGGCTCGGCTATGGCTACACCTTC. It specifies CASSLDSGRGLGYGYTF. Filled out from reference TRBV7-9 and TRBJ1-2, the complete variable domain reads DTGVSQNPRHKITKRGQNVTFRCDPISEHNRLYWYRQTLGQGPEFLTYFQNEAQLEKSRLLSDRFSAERPKGSFSTLEIQRTEQGDSAMYLCASSLDSGRGLGYGYTFGSGTRLTVV.

The V call is TRBV28, the J call TRBJ1-2, with D possibly TRBD1 on 5 matching bases. Germline CDR1 is MDHEN and CDR2 is SYDVKM. The CDR3 length is 14 residues. The ends were cut back, 6 bases at V and 4 bases at J, with 15 bases in the middle. This chain's CDR3 is CASRQAPQSYGYTF. CDR3 sequence (DNA): TGTGCCAGCAGACAGGCGCCCCAGTCCTATGGCTACACCTTC.

This clone appeared a few times. For the CDR3, the DNA is TGCGCCAGCAGCCACGGGACAGGGGGGACCTACGAGCAGTACTTC. The encoded protein is CASSHGTGGTYEQYF. This rearrangement joins TRBV4-1 to TRBJ2-7; 11 bases are a match to TRBD1. The germline CDR1 and CDR2 sequences are MGHRA and YSYEKL. The trim removed 3 bases at V and 2 bases at J, leaving 3 bases unmatched. This CDR3 has 15 amino acids.

This rearrangement joins TRBV5-1 to TRBJ2-1, with TRBD2 matching over 9 bases. The ends lost 6 bases at V and 0 bases at J; junction bases unmatched: 10. The CDR3 sequence is 17 residues long. Looked up from germline, CDR1 is SGHRS and CDR2 is YFSETQ. This CDR3 reads CASKASGALSSYNEQFF. CDR3 coding DNA: TGCGCCAGCAAAGCTAGCGGGGCCCTGAGCTCCTACAATGAGCAGTTCTTC.

The chain employs TRBV2 and TRBJ1-1, with a possible D match to TRBD1 (6 bases). The CDR3 runs 14 residues. Germline values: CDR1 SNHLY, CDR2 FYNNEI. V shed 2 bases and J shed 5 bases, with 12 bases lying between them. The chain's CDR3 is CASSELDRVTEAFF. CDR3 sequence (DNA): TGTGCCAGCAGTGAATTGGACAGAGTTACTGAAGCTTTCTTT.

The gene calls are TRBV4-1 and TRBJ2-7; no reliable D call. Germline V gene data show CDR1 as MGHRA and CDR2 as YSYEKL. This CDR3 spans 14 amino acids. The ends were cut back, 0 bases at V and 5 bases at J, with 11 bases in the middle. The CDR3 DNA reads as TGCGCCAGCAGCCAAGACTCGGGCCCGAACGAGCAGTACTTC. Its protein product is CASSQDSGPNEQYF.

V is TRBV7-9 and J is TRBJ2-5; D is possibly TRBD1 (6 bases). The CDR3 is 14 amino acids. Germline CDR1 SEHNR, CDR2 FQNEAQ (reference sequence). V lost 6 bases to trimming and J lost 0 bases, with 11 bases between them. CDR3 loop: CASSQTGYQETQYF. Here the CDR3 DNA reads TGTGCCAGCAGTCAGACAGGCTACCAAGAGACCCAGTACTTC. The entire variable domain, with the rest obtained from reference TRBV7-9 and TRBJ2-5, is as follows: DTGVSQNPRHKITKRGQNVTFRCDPISEHNRLYWYRQTLGQGPEFLTYFQNEAQLEKSRLLSDRFSAERPKGSFSTLEIQRTEQGDSAMYLCASSQTGYQETQYFGPGTRLLVL.

The sample holds one count of this clone. The rearrangement links TRBV12-3 or TRBV12-4 to TRBJ1-5; D not certain. The CDR3 sequence is 11 residues long. Trimming removed 4 bases at V and 3 bases at J, with 1 base between. The CDR3 protein is CASSSNQPQHF. The CDR3 coding sequence is TGTGCCAGCAGTTCCAATCAGCCCCAGCATTTT.

This chain uses TRBV19 with TRBJ2-2, with TRBD1 matching 7 bases. The germline CDR1 and CDR2 sequences are LNHDA and SQIVND (reference sequence). The junction had 4 bases not matched to a gene; V was cut back by 5 bases and J by 4 bases. The CDR3 consists of 14 residues. The CDR3 bases are TGTGCCAGTAGTGACAGGGCGGGCACCGGGGAGCTGTTTTTT. It yields the protein CASSDRAGTGELFF.

The V gene is TRBV30, the J gene TRBJ2-1; a weak D match, TRBD2 (5 bases). The CDR3 covers 13 residues. V gave up 5 bases and J gave up 0 bases, with 8 bases separating them. Germline assignment: CDR1 GTSNPN and CDR2 SVGIG (reference sequence). CDR3 amino acids: CAWSGSSYNEQFF. In nucleotides, the CDR3 is TGTGCCTGGTCGGGGAGCTCCTACAATGAGCAGTTCTTC.

The chain employs TRBV6-5 and TRBJ1-1; 7 bases are shared with TRBD1. The J segment lost 10 bases and the V segment lost 0 bases, leaving 11 bases of the junction unmatched. The germline V gene encodes CDR1 MNHEY and CDR2 SVGAGI. The CDR3 is 15 residues long. The CDR3 sequence is CASSYSRGRGQRAFF. The DNA for the CDR3 is TGTGCCAGCAGTTACTCAAGGGGGCGAGGACAGAGAGCTTTCTTT.

The chain employs TRBV19 and TRBJ2-1; 7 nucleotides align to TRBD2. Losses at the gene ends were 5 bases for V and 3 bases for J; bases not matched to a gene: 16. The length of the CDR3 is 18 residues. Per the germline V gene, CDR1 is LNHDA and CDR2 is SQIVND (reference sequence). Written as DNA, the CDR3 is TGTGCCAGTAGTCCCGGAGTTGTCGGTAGCGGGCTCTACAATGAGCAGTTCTTC. Amino acid sequence: CASSPGVVGSGLYNEQFF. Complete variable domain (other parts from reference TRBV19 and TRBJ2-1): DGGITQSPKYLFRKEGQNVTLSCEQNLNHDAMYWYRQDPGQGLRLIYYSQIVNDFQKGDIAEGYSVSREKKESFPLTVTSAQKNPTAFYLCASSPGVVGSGLYNEQFFGPGTRLTVL.

The J gene is TRBJ1-1, the V gene TRBV12-3 or TRBV12-4, with D possibly matching TRBD1 (5 bases). The CDR3 is 13 amino acids. The V gene lost 7 bases and the J gene lost 2 bases, with 11 bases spanning the gap. CDR3 nucleotide sequence: TGTGCCAGCACCCCGGGACCTAACACTGAAGCTTTCTTT. It codes for CASTPGPNTEAFF.

This sequence joins TRBV14 and TRBJ2-7; the D gene could be TRBD1 or TRBD2 (5 bases each). There are 15 residues in the CDR3. The V and J ends lost 4 bases and 3 bases respectively, with 16 bases between them. Germline V gene sequence: CDR1 SGHDN, CDR2 FVKESK. In DNA form, the CDR3 reads TGTGCCAGCAGCCCCTGGCCAGGGAGAGGCTACGAGCAGTACTTC. It codes for CASSPWPGRGYEQYF.

V and J are TRBV5-1 and TRBJ2-5; TRBD2 matches at 15 bases. Trimming cost V 3 bases and J 2 bases; bases outside gene matches: 2. This CDR3 has 16 residues. The germline gives CDR1 SGHRS, CDR2 YFSETQ. CDR3 region: CASSSGLAGGQETQYF. In DNA, the CDR3 is TGCGCCAGCAGCTCGGGACTAGCGGGGGGACAAGAGACCCAGTACTTC.